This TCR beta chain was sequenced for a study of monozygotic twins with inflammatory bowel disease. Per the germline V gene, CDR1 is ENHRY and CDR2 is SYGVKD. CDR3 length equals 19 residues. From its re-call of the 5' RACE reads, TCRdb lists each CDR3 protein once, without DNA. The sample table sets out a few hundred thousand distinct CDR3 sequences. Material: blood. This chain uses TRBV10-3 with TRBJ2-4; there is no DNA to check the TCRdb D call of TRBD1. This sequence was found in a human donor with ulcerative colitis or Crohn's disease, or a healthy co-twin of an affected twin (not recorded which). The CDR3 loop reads CAIRGQGYAATRSKNIQYF.